This TCR beta chain was recovered during a study of T cells after somatic rescue of genetic block. This table comes from immunoSEQ multiplex PCR, and its TCRdb copy is limited to in-frame clones, with some not included. This sample has just over 14,000 clones, with 70% to 80% found just once. V was pared by 3 bases and J by 6 bases, with 11 bases between. Per germline, CDR1 KGHSH and CDR2 LQKENI. This CDR3 has 13 residues. Sequencing used peripheral blood mononuclear cells (PBMCs). This chain connects TRBV18 to TRBJ1-2, with a weak D call TRBD1 (5 bases). The source is a boy under 18. The CDR3 here is CASSPTGPDGYTF. The CDR3 DNA sequence: TGTGCCAGCTCACCCACAGGTCCGGATGGCTACACCTTC.